What follows are 28 T cell receptor beta chains derived from one specimen sequenced in a study of blood T cell repertoires in COVID-19. The method was immunoSEQ multiplex PCR; TCRdb's version includes in-frame clones alone and lacks a portion of them. This sample carries 55,000 or so clones, 70% to 90% of them seen once, and the ten largest clones take approximately 12%. The sample consisted of peripheral blood. The receptor source for this set is a human donor in a cohort sampled during active COVID-19.

The chain employs TRBV15 and TRBJ2-6, with TRBD1 matching over 9 bases. This CDR3 has 18 residues. The germline V gene has CDR1 LNHNV and CDR2 YYDKDF (reference sequence). V lost 3 bases to trimming and J lost 1 base; unmatched junction nucleotides: 7. The CDR3 loop is CATSSNRGRPSGANVLTF. CDR3 nucleotide sequence: TGTGCCACCAGCAGTAACAGGGGGCGCCCTTCTGGGGCCAACGTCCTGACTTTC. Variable domain in full (rest from reference TRBV15 and TRBJ2-6): DAMVIQNPRYQVTQFGKPVTLSCSQTLNHNVMYWYQQKSSQAPKLLFHYYDKDFNNEADTPDNFQSRRPNTSFCFLDIRSPGLGDTAMYLCATSSNRGRPSGANVLTFGAGSRLTVL.

This clone is labeled as medium-sized. V usage is TRBV5-1 and J usage is TRBJ2-2, with 9 bases that match TRBD2. With V trimmed by 4 bases and J by 7 bases, 5 bases remained unmatched. The germline gives CDR1 SGHRS, CDR2 YFSETQ. This CDR3 has 14 residues. DNA of the CDR3: TGCGCCAGCAGCGGTCGGACTAGCGTCGGGGAGCTGTTTTTT. Protein: CASSGRTSVGELFF.

The chain is built from TRBV27 and TRBJ2-7, with 11 positions matching TRBD2. This CDR3 is built from 16 residues. V shed 3 bases, J shed 6 bases, and the junction held 10 bases outside the gene matches. From germline, CDR1 is MNHEY and CDR2 SMNVEV (reference sequence). The CDR3 reads CASSFLSGRVGCEQYF. As DNA, the CDR3 is TGTGCCAGCAGTTTCCTTAGCGGGAGGGTTGGTTGCGAGCAGTACTTC.

The J gene is TRBJ2-6, the V gene TRBV6-5; D gene unclear. Germline CDR1 and CDR2: MNHEY and SVGAGI. The CDR3 loop spans 16 amino acids. Trimming pared 0 bases from V and 0 bases from J, leaving 6 bases between. The chain's CDR3 is CASSYSAVSGANVLTF. The CDR3 DNA reads TGTGCCAGCAGTTACTCCGCGGTCTCTGGGGCCAACGTCCTGACTTTC.

The V and J genes are TRBV28 and TRBJ2-1, with TRBD2 as a possible D gene (5 bases). V was trimmed by 1 base and J by 6 bases, leaving 13 bases between them. Per germline, CDR1 MDHEN and CDR2 SYDVKM. The CDR3 extends over 15 amino acids. CDR3 in amino acids: CASSLSSMGRNEQFF. Written as DNA, the CDR3 is TGTGCCAGCAGTTTATCTAGCATGGGTCGCAATGAGCAGTTCTTC.

This chain's CDR3 is CSVVGPSYEQYF. In DNA form, the CDR3 reads TGCAGCGTTGTTGGCCCCTCCTACGAGCAGTACTTC. The chain couples TRBV29-1 to TRBJ2-7, with D unclear. Germline CDR1 reads SQVTM; CDR2 reads ANQGSEA. The CDR3 is 12 residues long. V lost 4 bases, J lost 0 bases, and 7 bases lay in between.

The gene calls are TRBV19 and TRBJ2-2; tentatively, D is TRBD2 (5 bases). V was trimmed by 5 bases and J by 3 bases, leaving 13 bases between them. CDR3 length: 15 residues. Germline V gene sequence: CDR1 LNHDA, CDR2 SQIVND (reference sequence). The chain's CDR3 is CASSFTEADTGELFF. The CDR3 region has the DNA TGTGCCAGTAGTTTCACAGAAGCGGACACCGGGGAGCTGTTTTTT.

This clone appeared a single time. The rearrangement uses TRBV28 and TRBJ2-7, with 7 nucleotides matching TRBD1. The length of the CDR3 is 14 residues. The ends lost 6 bases at V and 4 bases at J; junction bases unmatched: 9. CDR1 and CDR2 from the germline V gene are MDHEN and SYDVKM. CDR3 region: CASRQTGIRYEQYF. The DNA for the CDR3 is TGTGCCAGCAGACAGACAGGGATAAGGTACGAGCAGTACTTC.

V gene TRBV19 combines with J gene TRBJ2-1; possible D gene TRBD1, 6 bases. This CDR3 spans 17 amino acids. Per germline, CDR1 LNHDA and CDR2 SQIVND (reference sequence). Trimming left V 3 bases short and J 0 bases short, with 15 bases between. CDR3 in amino acids: CASSIVGAAASYNEQFF. CDR3 in DNA: TGTGCCAGTAGTATTGTGGGGGCAGCCGCCTCCTACAATGAGCAGTTCTTC.

V is TRBV7-3 and J is TRBJ2-6, with D hard to call. The V and J ends lost 5 bases and 0 bases respectively, with 8 bases between them. The CDR3 covers 15 residues. Germline CDR1 and CDR2: SGHTA and FQGTGA. In DNA, the CDR3 is TGTGCCAGCAGCCTACCTACCTCTGGGGCCAACGTCCTGACTTTC. This sequence encodes CASSLPTSGANVLTF. The full variable domain, with the rest looked up from reference TRBV7-3 and TRBJ2-6, is GAGVSQTPSNKVTEKGKYVELRCDPISGHTALYWYRQSLGQGPEFLIYFQGTGAADDSGLPNDRFFAVRPEGSVSTLKIQRTERGDSAVYLCASSLPTSGANVLTFGAGSRLTVL.

This chain joins TRBV5-1 and TRBJ2-1; D is perhaps TRBD2 (5 bases). Trimming stripped 4 bases from V and 0 bases from J, with 14 bases between. This CDR3 comprises 16 residues. From germline, CDR1 is SGHRS and CDR2 YFSETQ. CDR3 loop: CASSDPPGVSYNEQFF. CDR3 nucleotide sequence: TGCGCCAGCAGCGACCCTCCCGGGGTCTCCTACAATGAGCAGTTCTTC.

The V call is TRBV5-5, the J call TRBJ2-7, with D perhaps matching TRBD2 (6 bases). Germline V CDR1 and CDR2: SGHKS, YYEKEE (reference sequence). This CDR3 is built from 14 residues. Trimming pared 0 bases from V and 0 bases from J, leaving 7 bases between. CDR3 protein: CASSLVEGSYEQYF. DNA of the CDR3: TGTGCCAGCAGCTTGGTGGAGGGCTCCTACGAGCAGTACTTC.

V and J are TRBV28 and TRBJ1-1; D remains unclear. Trimming removed 7 bases from V and 7 bases from J, with 10 bases in between. CDR1 and CDR2 from the germline V gene are MDHEN and SYDVKM. This CDR3 has 11 amino acids. The CDR3 DNA is TGTGCCAGCACCTATCGTTTTGAAGCTTTCTTT. Translated, it gives CASTYRFEAFF.

V is TRBV19 and J is TRBJ1-5; 8 bases fit TRBD1. The J segment lost 1 base and the V segment lost 7 bases, leaving 6 bases of the junction unmatched. The length of the CDR3 is 15 residues. The germline gives CDR1 LNHDA, CDR2 SQIVND (reference sequence). The CDR3 loop reads CASMGDRLSNQPQHF. In nucleotides, the CDR3 is TGTGCCAGTATGGGGGACAGGTTGAGCAATCAGCCCCAGCATTTT.

In its sample, this clone was seen a few times. In DNA, the CDR3 is TGCGCCAGCAGCCAAGATCGCGGAGGCAACTATGGCTACACCTTC. It yields the protein CASSQDRGGNYGYTF. The chain joins TRBV4-1 to TRBJ1-2; D is unresolved. The germline CDR1 and CDR2 sequences are MGHRA and YSYEKL. V lost 0 bases and J 2 bases, leaving 10 bases between the germline ends. This CDR3 is built from 15 residues.

The rearrangement uses TRBV2 and TRBJ2-2, with a possible D match to TRBD1 (7 bases). The V end was cut by 3 bases, the J end by 4 bases, with 15 bases between. From germline, CDR1 is SNHLY and CDR2 FYNNEI. CDR3 size: 16 residues. DNA of the CDR3: TGTGCCAGCAGTGACAAGGGGGCGCGGGGCACCGGGGAGCTGTTTTTT. This sequence encodes CASSDKGARGTGELFF.

The genes are TRBV2 and TRBJ2-3; 8 bases fit TRBD2. V gave up 6 bases and J gave up 14 bases; unmatched junction bases: 10. The CDR3 contains 12 residues. Germline CDR1 is SNHLY and CDR2 is FYNNEI. The CDR3 spells CASSGLASSWYF. CDR3 sequence (DNA): TGTGCCAGCAGCGGACTAGCCTCTTCATGGTATTTT.

The CDR3 sequence is CAWSVGGELFF. DNA for the CDR3: TGTGCCTGGAGTGTCGGCGGGGAGCTGTTTTTT. The genes are TRBV30 and TRBJ2-2; D remains ambiguous. Germline CDR1 reads GTSNPN; CDR2 reads SVGIG (reference sequence). This CDR3 contains 11 residues. The ends were cut back, 0 bases at V and 7 bases at J, with 3 bases in the middle.

The V call is TRBV24-1, the J call TRBJ1-2, with no clear D. In germline, CDR1 is KGHDR, CDR2 SFDVKD. V lost 1 base and J 4 bases, leaving 15 bases between the germline ends. The CDR3 is 16 amino acids. This chain's CDR3 is CATSDLLRRTTYGYTF. CDR3 in DNA: TGTGCCACCAGTGATTTATTACGGCGCACTACCTATGGCTACACCTTC.

The chain carries TRBV7-2 and TRBJ2-1, with TRBD2 matching over 10 bases. The ends lost 0 bases at V and 7 bases at J; junction bases unmatched: 6. The CDR3 length is 16 residues. Germline V gene lookup returns CDR1 SGHTA and CDR2 FQGNSA. The CDR3 loop reads CASSLAGLAGANEQFF. The CDR3 DNA is TGTGCCAGCAGCTTAGCAGGCCTAGCGGGAGCTAATGAGCAGTTCTTC.

The V gene is TRBV18, the J gene TRBJ1-4, with TRBD1 matching 7 bases. Trimming cost V 4 bases and J 3 bases; bases outside gene matches: 2. CDR1 and CDR2 (germline): KGHSH, LQKENI. The CDR3 sequence is 14 residues long. The CDR3 DNA reads TGTGCCAGCTCACGGGACAGATCTAATGAAAAACTGTTTTTT. Its protein product is CASSRDRSNEKLFF.

The genes are TRBV18 and TRBJ2-7; 9 bases align to TRBD2. V trimming: 0 bases; J trimming: 4 bases; junction bases outside the gene matches: 7. Germline V CDR1 and CDR2: KGHSH, LQKENI. This CDR3 is 16 amino acids long. The CDR3 sequence: CASSPPGVAGAYEQYF. In nucleotides, the CDR3 is TGTGCCAGCTCACCACCGGGGGTAGCGGGAGCATACGAGCAGTACTTC.

The rearrangement joins TRBV3-1 (or the pseudogene TRBV3-2) to TRBJ2-7; D may be TRBD1 (5 bases). This CDR3 contains 15 residues. In germline, CDR1 is LGHDT, CDR2 YNNKEL (reference sequence). The V and J ends lost 0 bases and 6 bases respectively, with 15 bases between them. The CDR3 sequence: CASSQDYQGWGEQYF. CDR3 in DNA: TGTGCCAGCAGCCAAGATTACCAGGGCTGGGGCGAGCAGTACTTC.

The chain links TRBV6-5 to TRBJ2-3; perhaps TRBD2 as D (5 bases). Per the germline V gene, CDR1 is MNHEY and CDR2 is SVGAGI. V shed 5 bases and J shed 0 bases, with 12 bases lying between them. The CDR3 runs 15 residues. Here the CDR3 reads CASSRKRPSTDTQYF. The CDR3 bases are TGTGCCAGCAGTCGAAAGCGGCCTAGCACAGATACGCAGTATTTT.

This clone has only a few counts. The chain links TRBV18 to TRBJ1-4, with unresolved D. Trimming left V 2 bases short and J 1 base short, with 8 bases between. The CDR3 has 15 amino acids. Germline loops: CDR1 KGHSH, CDR2 LQKENI. CDR3 nucleotide sequence: TGTGCCAGCTCACCAGTATTAGAAACTAATGAAAAACTGTTTTTT. As protein: CASSPVLETNEKLFF.

The V and J genes are TRBV18 and TRBJ2-1, with TRBD2 matching over 10 bases. The CDR3 covers 15 residues. After removal of 5 bases from V and 2 bases from J, the junction contained 3 bases not matched to a gene. Germline V gives CDR1 KGHSH, CDR2 LQKENI. CDR3 nucleotide sequence: TGTGCCAGCTCAGCACTAGCGGGAACCTACAATGAGCAGTTCTTC. It yields the protein CASSALAGTYNEQFF.

The chain joins TRBV25-1 to TRBJ1-1; the match to TRBD1 covers 12 bases. Germline V gene data show CDR1 as MGHDK and CDR2 as SYGVNS. V lost 5 bases and J lost 4; bases outside the gene matches: 5. This CDR3 contains 15 residues. The CDR3 here is CASSRGTGGGTEAFF. CDR3 DNA sequence: TGTGCCAGCAGTCGGGGGACAGGGGGCGGCACTGAAGCTTTCTTT. The whole variable domain, remainder taken from reference TRBV25-1 and TRBJ1-1, is EADIYQTPRYLVIGTGKKITLECSQTMGHDKMYWYQQDPGMELHLIHYSYGVNSTEKGDLSSESTVSRIRTEHFPLTLESARPSHTSQYLCASSRGTGGGTEAFFGQGTRLTVV.

This clone was observed a handful of times. The rearrangement links TRBV29-1 to TRBJ2-2, with 7 bases matching TRBD2. The CDR3 consists of 14 residues. The V segment lost 4 bases and the J segment 1 base; nucleotides outside the gene matches: 3. Germline loops: CDR1 SQVTM, CDR2 ANQGSEA. In DNA, the CDR3 is TGCAGCGTTGTGTCTAGCGGGAACACCGGGGAGCTGTTTTTT. This sequence encodes CSVVSSGNTGELFF.